The clone carrying this T cell receptor (beta chain) was counted once. A far larger clone differs by one base, so this is likely a read error. Using a J-beta primer mix together with a sample-barcoded 5' primer, a second PCR was run for about 7 to 12 cycles. Every sample gave at least 3 million paired-end reads containing CDR3. Using its own MiXCR run on the 5' RACE reads, TCRdb lists one record per CDR3 protein. The data contain 950,000 to 1,200,000 distinct CDR3 sequences, around two fifths of them singletons. This record comes from a study of blood T cells in healthy people across ages. The CDR3 covers 12 residues.

The genes are TRBV12-3 or TRBV12-4 and TRBJ2-3; D gene ambiguous. Input material: blood. This receptor was identified in a man aged 18 to 30 in good health. CDR3 region: CARSTSTDTQYF. CDR3 bases: TGTGCCCGCAGCACCTCAACAGATACGCAGTATTTT.